The rows below give T cell receptor beta chains drawn from one sample of a study of cytomegalovirus exposure and HLA in healthy donors. The table came from immunoSEQ multiplex PCR; TCRdb's copy has only in-frame clones and leaves some out. The sample lists about 230,000 clones, about three quarters occurring once. Specimen: PBMCs. The receptors shown here come from a boy younger than 18 in good health and CMV-seronegative. The conserved cysteine and the conserved F or W are not part of the CDR3 here.

v_call	j_call	cdr3_length	cdr3_aa
TRBV27	TRBJ2-7	13	ASSDPGQGKDEQY
TRBV6-4	TRBJ2-3	14	ASSLLAGGSTDTQY
TRBV4-2	TRBJ2-3	15	ASSHLQAGGNTDTQY
TRBV5-1	TRBJ1-6	13	ASSWTGDYNSPLH
TRBV9	TRBJ1-2	13	ASSVGGTGDFGYT
TRBV11-3	TRBJ2-5	14	ASSSGLAGTQETQY
TRBV11-2	TRBJ2-7	12	ASSLGTSAYEQY
TRBV15	TRBJ1-1	12	ATSRVEGGAEAF
TRBV7-2	TRBJ2-1	14	ASSPRGSGGYHEQF
TRBV5-1	TRBJ1-6	11	ASRQDPNSPLH
TRBV6-1	TRBJ1-1	13	ASSETTGRYTEAF
TRBV28	TRBJ1-1	15	ASSSYPAKDTNTEAF
TRBV5-1	TRBJ2-3	18	ASSLRRAGGYSPLTDTQY
TRBV11-2	TRBJ2-5	10	ASSLAGETQY
TRBV6-5	TRBJ1-1	9	ASTSGTEAF
TRBV21-1	TRBJ1-2	6	WRCGYT
TRBV5-1	TRBJ1-5	13	ASRLGTSDNQPQH
TRBV25-1	TRBJ2-7	12	ASSEKGARNEQY
TRBV6-5	TRBJ1-2	12	ASSRGQGGYGYT
TRBV6-1	TRBJ1-2	9	ASSALYGYT
TRBV6-5	TRBJ2-7	12	ASSWGTGGYEQY
TRBV11-2	TRBJ2-1	14	ASSFSLAGGFNEQF
TRBV2	TRBJ2-5	10	ASSDAASPQY
TRBV10-3	TRBJ1-6	14	AISESRGLDNSPLH
TRBV6-1	TRBJ2-7	12	ASTVGRSSYEQY
TRBV7-7	TRBJ1-3	11	ELRGTSGNTIY
TRBV25-1	TRBJ1-1	9	ASIRGTEAF